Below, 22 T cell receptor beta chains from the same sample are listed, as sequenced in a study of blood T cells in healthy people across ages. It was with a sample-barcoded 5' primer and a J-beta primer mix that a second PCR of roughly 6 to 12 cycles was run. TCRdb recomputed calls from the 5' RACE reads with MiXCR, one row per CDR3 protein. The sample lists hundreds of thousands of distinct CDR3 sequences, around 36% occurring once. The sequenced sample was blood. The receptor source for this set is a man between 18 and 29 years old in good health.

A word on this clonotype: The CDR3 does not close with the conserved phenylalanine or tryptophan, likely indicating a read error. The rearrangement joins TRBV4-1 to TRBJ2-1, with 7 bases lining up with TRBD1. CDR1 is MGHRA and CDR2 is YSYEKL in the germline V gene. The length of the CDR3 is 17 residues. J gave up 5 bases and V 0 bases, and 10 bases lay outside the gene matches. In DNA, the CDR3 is TGCGCCAGCAGCCAAGATCTAGGGGGCTCAGGAAACAATGAGCAGTTCTTA. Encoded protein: CASSQDLGGSGNNEQFL.

CDR3 in DNA: TGTGCCAGCAGCGTAGCTCCAGGGTTAGAGACCCAGTACTTC. It yields the protein CASSVAPGLETQYF. V is TRBV9 and J is TRBJ2-5; tentative D call: TRBD1 (5 bases). The germline gives CDR1 SGDLS, CDR2 YYNGEE. The CDR3 loop spans 14 amino acids. Deletions cut 0 bases from V and 4 bases from J, with 10 bases between.

CDR3 DNA sequence: TGTGCCAGCTCACCTAAGAGGGGGAACACTGAAGCTTTCTTT. It yields the protein CASSPKRGNTEAFF. The chain combines TRBV18 with TRBJ1-1, with a possible D match to TRBD1 (5 bases). Germline CDR1 is KGHSH and CDR2 is LQKENI. The CDR3 has 14 amino acids. V gave up 3 bases and J gave up 1 base, with 9 bases separating them.

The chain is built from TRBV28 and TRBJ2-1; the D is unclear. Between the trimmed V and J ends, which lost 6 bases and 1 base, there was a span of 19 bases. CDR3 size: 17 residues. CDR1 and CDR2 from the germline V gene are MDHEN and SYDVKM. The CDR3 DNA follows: TGTGCCAGCAGGCCCCTCCTAGGTCAGTCGTCCTACAATGAGCAGTTCTTC. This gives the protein CASRPLLGQSSYNEQFF.

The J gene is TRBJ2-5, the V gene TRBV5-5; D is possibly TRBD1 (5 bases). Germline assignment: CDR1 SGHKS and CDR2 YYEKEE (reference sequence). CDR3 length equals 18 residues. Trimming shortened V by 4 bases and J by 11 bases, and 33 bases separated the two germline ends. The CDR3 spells CASSPPALRTRYMYEQYF. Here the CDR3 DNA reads TGTGCCAGCAGCCCCCCGGCACTAAGGACAAGATACATGTATGAGCAGTACTTC. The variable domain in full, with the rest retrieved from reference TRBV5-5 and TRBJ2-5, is DAGVTQSPTHLIKTRGQQVTLRCSPISGHKSVSWYQQVLGQGPQFIFQYYEKEERGRGNFPDRFSARQFPNYSSELNVNALLLGDSALYLCASSPPALRTRYMYEQYFGPGTRLLVL.

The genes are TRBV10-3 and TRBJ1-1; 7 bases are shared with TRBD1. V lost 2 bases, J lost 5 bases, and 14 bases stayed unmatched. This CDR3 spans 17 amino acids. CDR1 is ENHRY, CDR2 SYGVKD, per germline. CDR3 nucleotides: TGTGCCATCAGTGAGCCAAGCGCACAGGGGAGTTTGACTGAAGCTTTCTTT. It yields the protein CAISEPSAQGSLTEAFF.

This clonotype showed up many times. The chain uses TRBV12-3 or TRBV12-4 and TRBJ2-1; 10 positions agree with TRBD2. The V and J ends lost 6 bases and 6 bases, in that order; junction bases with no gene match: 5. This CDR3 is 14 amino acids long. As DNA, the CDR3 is TGTGCCAGCAGGGCTAGCGGGGGAGGCAATGAGCAGTTCTTC. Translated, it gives CASRASGGGNEQFF.

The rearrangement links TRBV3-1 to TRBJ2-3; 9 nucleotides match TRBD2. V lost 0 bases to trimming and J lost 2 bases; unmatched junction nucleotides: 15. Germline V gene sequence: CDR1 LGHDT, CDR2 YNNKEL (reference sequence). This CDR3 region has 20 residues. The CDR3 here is CASSQDTLAGSPRITDTQYF. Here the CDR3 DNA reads TGTGCCAGCAGCCAAGATACGCTAGCGGGGTCTCCAAGAATCACAGATACGCAGTATTTT.

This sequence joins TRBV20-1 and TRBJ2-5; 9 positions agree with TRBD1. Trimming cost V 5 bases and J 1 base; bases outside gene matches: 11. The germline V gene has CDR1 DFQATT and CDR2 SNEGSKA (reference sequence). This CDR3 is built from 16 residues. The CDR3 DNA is TGCAGTGCTCGAGCCCAGACAGGGGGGATCCAAGAGACCCAGTACTTC. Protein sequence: CSARAQTGGIQETQYF.

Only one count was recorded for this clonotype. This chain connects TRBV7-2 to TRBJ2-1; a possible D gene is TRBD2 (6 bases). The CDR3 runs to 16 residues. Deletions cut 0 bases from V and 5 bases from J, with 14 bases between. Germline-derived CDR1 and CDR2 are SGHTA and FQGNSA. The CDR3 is CASSLAAGLVHNEQFF. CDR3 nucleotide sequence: TGTGCCAGCAGCTTAGCTGCGGGACTGGTGCACAATGAGCAGTTCTTC.

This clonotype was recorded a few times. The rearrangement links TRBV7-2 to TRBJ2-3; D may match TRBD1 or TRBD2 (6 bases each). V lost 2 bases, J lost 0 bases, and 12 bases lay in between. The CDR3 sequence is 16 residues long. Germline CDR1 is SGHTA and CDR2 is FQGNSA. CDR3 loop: CASSLLGGSSTDTQYF. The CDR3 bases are TGTGCCAGCAGCTTACTCGGGGGCTCCAGCACAGATACGCAGTATTTT.

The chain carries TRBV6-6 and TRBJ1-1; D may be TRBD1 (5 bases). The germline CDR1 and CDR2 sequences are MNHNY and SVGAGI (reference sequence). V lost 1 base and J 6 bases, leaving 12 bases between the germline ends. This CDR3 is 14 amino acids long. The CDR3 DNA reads TGTGCCAGCAGTTACTTAGGGGCTCCCCCTGAAGCTTTCTTT. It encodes CASSYLGAPPEAFF.

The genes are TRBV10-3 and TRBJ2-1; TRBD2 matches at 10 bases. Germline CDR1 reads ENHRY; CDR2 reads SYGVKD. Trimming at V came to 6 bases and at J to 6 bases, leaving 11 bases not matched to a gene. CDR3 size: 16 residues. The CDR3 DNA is TGTGCCATCAGCGGCCAGACGGGACTAGCGTCCAATGAGCAGTTCTTC. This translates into CAISGQTGLASNEQFF.

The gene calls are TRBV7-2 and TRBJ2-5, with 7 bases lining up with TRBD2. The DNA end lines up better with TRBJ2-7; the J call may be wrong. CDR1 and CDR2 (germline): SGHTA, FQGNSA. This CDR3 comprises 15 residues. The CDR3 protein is CASSYDRGGRYEQYF. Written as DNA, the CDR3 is TGTGCCAGCAGCTATGACCGCGGGGGTCGATACGAGCAGTACTTC.

In DNA, the CDR3 is TGTGCCAGCGGTGACAGACCTTCCTATGGCTACACCTTC. Amino acid sequence: CASGDRPSYGYTF. This chain joins TRBV9 and TRBJ1-2; the D gene is possibly TRBD1 (5 bases). Germline V gene sequence: CDR1 SGDLS, CDR2 YYNGEE. Trimming left V 7 bases short and J 4 bases short, with 14 bases between. This CDR3 has 13 amino acids.

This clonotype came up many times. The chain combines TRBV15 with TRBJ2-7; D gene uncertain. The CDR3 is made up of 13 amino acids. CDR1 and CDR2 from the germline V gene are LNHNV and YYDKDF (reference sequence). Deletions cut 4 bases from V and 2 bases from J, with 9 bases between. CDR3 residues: CATSKARTYEQYF. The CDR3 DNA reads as TGTGCCACCAGCAAGGCCAGAACCTACGAGCAGTACTTC.

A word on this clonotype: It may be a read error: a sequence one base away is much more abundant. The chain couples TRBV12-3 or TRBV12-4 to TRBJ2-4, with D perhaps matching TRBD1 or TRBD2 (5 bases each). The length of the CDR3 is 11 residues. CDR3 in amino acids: CAISWGNIQYF. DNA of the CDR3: TGTGCCATCAGTTGGGGGAACATTCAGTACTTC.

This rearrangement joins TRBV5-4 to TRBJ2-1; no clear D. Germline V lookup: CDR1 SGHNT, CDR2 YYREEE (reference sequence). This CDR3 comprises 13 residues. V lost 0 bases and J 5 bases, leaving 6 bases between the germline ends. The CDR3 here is CASSLESNNEQFF. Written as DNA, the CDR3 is TGTGCCAGCAGCTTGGAAAGCAACAATGAGCAGTTCTTC.

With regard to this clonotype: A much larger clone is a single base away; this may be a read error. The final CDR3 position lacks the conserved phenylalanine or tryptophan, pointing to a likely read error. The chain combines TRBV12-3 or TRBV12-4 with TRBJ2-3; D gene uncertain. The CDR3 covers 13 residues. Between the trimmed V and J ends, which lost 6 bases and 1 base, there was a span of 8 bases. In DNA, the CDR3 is TGTGCCAGCAGCTGGACCCGCACAGATACGCAGTATTCT. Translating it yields CASSWTRTDTQYS.

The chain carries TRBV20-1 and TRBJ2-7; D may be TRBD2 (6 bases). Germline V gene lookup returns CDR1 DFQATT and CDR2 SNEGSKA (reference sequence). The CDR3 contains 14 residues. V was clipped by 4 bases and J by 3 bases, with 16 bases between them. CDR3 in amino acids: CSAKPGTSDYEQYF. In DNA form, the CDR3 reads TGCAGTGCTAAGCCCGGGACTTCCGACTACGAGCAGTACTTC.

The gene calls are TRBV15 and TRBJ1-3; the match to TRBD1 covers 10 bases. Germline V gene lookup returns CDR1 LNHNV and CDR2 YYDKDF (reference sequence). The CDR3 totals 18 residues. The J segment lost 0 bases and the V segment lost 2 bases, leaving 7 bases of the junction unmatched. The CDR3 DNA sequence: TGTGCCACCAGCAGACCGGACAGGGGGACGCTCTCTGGAAACACCATATATTTT. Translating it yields CATSRPDRGTLSGNTIYF.

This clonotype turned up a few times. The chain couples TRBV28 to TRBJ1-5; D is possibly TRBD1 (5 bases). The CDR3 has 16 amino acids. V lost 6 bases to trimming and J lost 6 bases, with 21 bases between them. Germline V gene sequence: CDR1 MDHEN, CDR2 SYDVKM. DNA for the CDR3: TGTGCCAGCAGCCGCCCCGGTCTCAGACAGTCTCAGCCCCAGCATTTT. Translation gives CASSRPGLRQSQPQHF. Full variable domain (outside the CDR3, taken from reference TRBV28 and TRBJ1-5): DVKVTQSSRYLVKRTGEKVFLECVQDMDHENMFWYRQDPGLGLRLIYFSYDVKMKEKGDIPEGYSVSREKKERFSLILESASTNQTSMYLCASSRPGLRQSQPQHFGDGTRLSIL.